This passage covers 9 T cell receptor beta chains from one sample sequenced in a study of blood T cell repertoires in COVID-19. TCRdb keeps only in-frame clones here, not all; method: immunoSEQ multiplex PCR. The sample lists some 120,000 clones, roughly three quarters occurring once. The sequenced sample consisted of peripheral blood. These receptors all come from a human donor in a cohort sampled during active COVID-19.

The gene calls are TRBV27 and TRBJ1-4; D gene unclear. The germline V gene encodes CDR1 MNHEY and CDR2 SMNVEV (reference sequence). V was trimmed by 2 bases and J by 0 bases, leaving 7 bases between them. The CDR3 loop spans 15 amino acids. Here the CDR3 reads CASSLNPATNEKLFF. CDR3 bases: TGTGCCAGCAGTTTAAATCCGGCAACTAATGAAAAACTGTTTTTT. Full variable domain (missing parts from reference TRBV27 and TRBJ1-4): EAQVTQNPRYLITVTGKKLTVTCSQNMNHEYMSWYRQDPGLGLRQIYYSMNVEVTDKGDVPEGYKVSRKEKRNFPLILESPSPNQTSLYFCASSLNPATNEKLFFGSGTQLSVL.

The chain has TRBV19 and TRBJ1-5; no firm D call. CDR3 length: 15 residues. Germline loops: CDR1 LNHDA, CDR2 SQIVND (reference sequence). The germline V and J ends were trimmed by 0 bases and 2 bases, with 8 bases remaining between them. CDR3 coding DNA: TGTGCCAGTAGTATAGACCCCGGTGGCAATCAGCCCCAGCATTTT. Translating it yields CASSIDPGGNQPQHF.

The chain combines TRBV2 with TRBJ2-7; D is perhaps TRBD1 (7 bases). Per the germline V gene, CDR1 is SNHLY and CDR2 is FYNNEI. The V end was cut by 3 bases, the J end by 2 bases, with 14 bases between. The CDR3 length is 15 residues. CDR3 protein: CASSERRDRAYEQYF. The CDR3 DNA follows: TGTGCCAGCAGTGAGAGGCGGGACAGAGCCTACGAGCAGTACTTC. The whole variable domain, filled in from reference TRBV2 and TRBJ2-7, reads EPEVTQTPSHQVTQMGQEVILRCVPISNHLYFYWYRQILGQKVEFLVSFYNNEISEKSEIFDDQFSVERPDGSNFTLKIRSTKLEDSAMYFCASSERRDRAYEQYFGPGTRLTVT.

The chain is built from TRBV6-1 and TRBJ1-3; tentatively, D is TRBD1 (5 bases). CDR3 size: 16 residues. V dropped 2 bases and J dropped 1 base, with 12 bases sitting between them. CDR1 and CDR2 from the germline V gene are MNHNS and SASEGT. The CDR3 spells CASSERGRVSGNTIYF. The CDR3 bases are TGTGCCAGCAGTGAAAGGGGCAGGGTATCTGGAAACACCATATATTTT.

The chain is built from TRBV25-1 and TRBJ1-1, with 11 bases fitting TRBD1. Germline V CDR1 and CDR2: MGHDK, SYGVNS. There are 16 residues in the CDR3. V was clipped by 3 bases and J by 5 bases; unmatched bases: 8. The CDR3 DNA is TGTGCCAGCAGTGATGGGGGGACAGGGGGAAATACTGAAGCTTTCTTT. It codes for CASSDGGTGGNTEAFF.

The V call is TRBV11-3, the J call TRBJ2-7, with D possibly TRBD2 on 6 matching bases. The CDR3 is 14 amino acids. V lost 5 bases to trimming and J lost 6 bases, with 17 bases between them. CDR1 and CDR2 (germline): SGHNT, YENEEA. For the CDR3, the DNA is TGTGCCAGCAGCCCCTCTAGCGTCCTCGTCGAGCAGTACTTC. Its protein product is CASSPSSVLVEQYF.

The genes are TRBV5-1 and TRBJ2-7; D ambiguous. V lost 4 bases to trimming and J lost 3 bases, with 5 bases between them. This CDR3 region has 11 residues. CDR1 and CDR2 from the germline V gene are SGHRS and YFSETQ. The CDR3 is CASSLNYEQYF. The CDR3 DNA is TGCGCCAGCAGCCTAAACTACGAGCAGTACTTC.

The chain links TRBV6-5 to TRBJ1-4; weak D call: TRBD1 (5 bases). The germline V gene encodes CDR1 MNHEY and CDR2 SVGAGI. V dropped 6 bases and J dropped 4 bases, with 15 bases sitting between them. The CDR3 has 15 residues. The CDR3 region is CASSLLMGRNEKLFF. For the CDR3, the DNA is TGTGCCAGCAGCCTCCTCATGGGGCGTAATGAAAAACTGTTTTTT.

The rearrangement uses TRBV5-4 and TRBJ2-7, with no clear D. Between the trimmed V and J ends, which lost 0 bases and 1 base, there was a span of 5 bases. Per germline, CDR1 SGHNT and CDR2 YYREEE (reference sequence). The CDR3 has 13 residues. Here the CDR3 reads CASSLGRSYEQYF. The CDR3 DNA reads as TGTGCCAGCAGCTTGGGCAGGTCCTACGAGCAGTACTTC.